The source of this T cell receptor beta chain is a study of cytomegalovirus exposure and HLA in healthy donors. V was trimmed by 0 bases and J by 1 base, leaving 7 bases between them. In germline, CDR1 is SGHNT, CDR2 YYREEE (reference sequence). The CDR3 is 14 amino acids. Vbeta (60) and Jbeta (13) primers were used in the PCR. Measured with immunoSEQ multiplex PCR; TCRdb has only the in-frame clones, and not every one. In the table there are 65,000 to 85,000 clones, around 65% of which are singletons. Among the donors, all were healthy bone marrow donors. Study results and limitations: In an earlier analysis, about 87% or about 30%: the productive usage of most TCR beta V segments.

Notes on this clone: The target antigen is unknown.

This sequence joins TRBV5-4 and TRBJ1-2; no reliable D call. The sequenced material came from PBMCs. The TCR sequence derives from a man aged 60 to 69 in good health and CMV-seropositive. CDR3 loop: CASSLASINYGYTF. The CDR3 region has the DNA TGTGCCAGCAGCTTGGCCAGTATTAACTATGGCTACACCTTC.